This is a list of T cell receptor beta chains from one sample in a study of neurological immune-mediated disorders. TCRdb re-derived calls from the 5' RACE reads in MiXCR, one entry per CDR3 protein. Among about 55,000 distinct CDR3 sequences listed, 3.6% were seen once. The source material was PBMCs. The receptors stem from a man aged 25 to 40 with multiple sclerosis. The CDR3 runs from the conserved cysteine through the conserved F or W. The D gene is left open where the match is weak. The size entry is marked missing in some rows and otherwise reads once, few, many or a size class.

V gene	D gene	clone size	J gene	CDR3 DNA	CDR3 protein
TRBV20-1	.	many	TRBJ1-1	TGCAGTGCTAGAAGGGCGGAACACACTGAAGCTTTCTTT	CSARRAEHTEAFF
TRBV29-1	.	many	TRBJ1-1	TGCAGCGTATCCACCCGGGCATTGGACACTGAAGCTTTCTTT	CSVSTRALDTEAFF
TRBV5-1	TRBD1	many	TRBJ2-7	TGCGCCAGCAGCTGGACAGGTGGGACGTACGAGCAGTACTTC	CASSWTGGTYEQYF
TRBV7-3	TRBD2	many	TRBJ2-3	TGTGCCAGCAGCTTAACAAGGACTAGTTCGGATACGCAGTATTTT	CASSLTRTSSDTQYF
TRBV28	TRBD2	many	TRBJ2-3	TGTGCCAGCAGCTCTCGGGTCCTAGCGGTTGGGTCGACAGATACGCAGTATTTT	CASSSRVLAVGSTDTQYF
TRBV5-1	TRBD1	many	TRBJ2-5	TGCGCCAGCAGCTACGTAGAGGGGGCGCAGGAGACCCAGTACTTC	CASSYVEGAQETQYF
TRBV20-1	TRBD2	many	TRBJ2-7	TGCAGTGCTAGAGATCGACTAGCGGGAGGAGCCTACGAGCAGTACTTC	CSARDRLAGGAYEQYF
TRBV7-9	.	many	TRBJ1-2	TGTGCCAGCAGCTTAGCTCGGGCAGCTGACGATGGCTACACCTTC	CASSLARAADDGYTF
TRBV20-1	.	many	TRBJ1-3	TGCAGTGCTAGAGACAAGACTTCTGGAAACACCATATATTTT	CSARDKTSGNTIYF
TRBV4-1	TRBD2	many	TRBJ2-1	TGCGCCAGCAGCCAGGGAGCGGGAGGGATCAATGAGCAGTTCTTC	CASSQGAGGINEQFF
TRBV20-1	TRBD2	many	TRBJ2-7	TGCAGTGCTAGAGACCACGTAGCGGGAGGCCCCTACGAGCAGTACTTC	CSARDHVAGGPYEQYF
TRBV20-1	TRBD2	many	TRBJ2-1	TGCAGTGCTAGAGATTTTCGACGGCGGGGGGGCCTCGATCGCCCCTACAATGAGCAGTTCTTC	CSARDFRRRGGLDRPYNEQFF
TRBV11-2	TRBD2	many	TRBJ2-2	TGTGCCAGCCATGGACTAGCGGGGAACACCGGGGAGCTGTTTTTT	CASHGLAGNTGELFF
TRBV6-6	.	.	TRBJ2-2	TGTGCCAGCAGCCGGGTGATGGATTCTAAGGGCGGGGAGCTGTTTTTT	CASSRVMDSKGGELFF
TRBV28	.	many	TRBJ2-1	TGTGCCAGCAGTTCGAACCGGGTTCATCAGTTCTTC	CASSSNRVHQFF
TRBV5-6	TRBD2	many	TRBJ2-7	TGTGCCAGCAGCCCCTGGGCAGCGGGAGGCTACGAGCAGTACTTC	CASSPWAAGGYEQYF
TRBV7-2	TRBD2	many	TRBJ2-2	TGTGCCAGCAGCTCTAGCGGGGGAAACACCGGGGAGCTGTTTTTT	CASSSSGGNTGELFF
TRBV6-6	.	many	TRBJ1-1	TGTGCCAGCAGCTCAGAAGCTTTCTTT	CASSSEAFF
TRBV5-1	TRBD2	many	TRBJ2-1	TGCGCCAGCAGCTTGTCGTTTGGGCGGGAGCAGGGTAATGAGCAGTTCTTC	CASSLSFGREQGNEQFF
TRBV20-1	.	few	TRBJ2-3	TGCAGTGCTAGAGATCGGACTACGGGCACAGATACGCAGTATTTT	CSARDRTTGTDTQYF
TRBV10-2	.	.	TRBJ2-7	TGCGCCAGCAGTGGGCGAAAGGGTTACGAGCAGTACTTC	CASSGRKGYEQYF
TRBV28	TRBD2	many	TRBJ2-7	TGTGCCAGCAGTTTCGGGGGGGGCGAGCAGTACTTC	CASSFGGGEQYF
TRBV3-1	TRBD1	many	TRBJ2-1	TGTGCCAGCAGCCGACAGGGGAATGAGCAGTTCTTC	CASSRQGNEQFF
TRBV5-1	.	many	TRBJ2-6	TGCGCCAGCAGCTTGCAGGGCTCTGGGGCCAACGTCCTGACTTTC	CASSLQGSGANVLTF
TRBV20-1	.	many	TRBJ2-5	TGCAGTGCTCGCCGTGCTAGCGACCAAGAGACCCAGTACTTC	CSARRASDQETQYF
TRBV4-1	TRBD1	many	TRBJ1-2	TGCGCCAGCAGCCAAGATCTTTCGGGGACAGGCTATGGCTACACCTTC	CASSQDLSGTGYGYTF
TRBV20-1	TRBD1	many	TRBJ2-7	TGCAGTGCTAGAACTGTGGGACAGGGAAACAACGAGCAGTACTTC	CSARTVGQGNNEQYF
TRBV9	.	many	TRBJ2-7	TGTGCCAGCAGCGAGCCCCCCCACCCGGGTCAGGGGATCTACGAGCAGTACTTC	CASSEPPHPGQGIYEQYF